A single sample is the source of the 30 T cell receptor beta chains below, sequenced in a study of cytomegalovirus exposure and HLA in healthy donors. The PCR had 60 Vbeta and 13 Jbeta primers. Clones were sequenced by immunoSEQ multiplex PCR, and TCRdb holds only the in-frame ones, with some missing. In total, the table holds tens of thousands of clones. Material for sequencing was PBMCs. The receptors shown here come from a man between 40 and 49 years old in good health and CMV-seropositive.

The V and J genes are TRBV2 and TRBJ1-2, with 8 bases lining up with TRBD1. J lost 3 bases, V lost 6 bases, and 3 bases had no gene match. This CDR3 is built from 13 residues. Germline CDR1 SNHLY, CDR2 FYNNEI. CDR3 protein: CASRRTGHYGYTF. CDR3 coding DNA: TGTGCCAGCAGGCGGACAGGGCACTATGGCTACACCTTC. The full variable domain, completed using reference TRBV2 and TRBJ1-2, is EPEVTQTPSHQVTQMGQEVILRCVPISNHLYFYWYRQILGQKVEFLVSFYNNEISEKSEIFDDQFSVERPDGSNFTLKIRSTKLEDSAMYFCASRRTGHYGYTFGSGTRLTVV.

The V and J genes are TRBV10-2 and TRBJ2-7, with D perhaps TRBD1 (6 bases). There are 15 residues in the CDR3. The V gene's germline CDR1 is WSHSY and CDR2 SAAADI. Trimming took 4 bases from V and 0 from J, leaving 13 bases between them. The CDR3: CASSGAGVISYEQYF. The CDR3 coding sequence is TGCGCCAGCAGTGGTGCAGGGGTGATCTCCTACGAGCAGTACTTC.

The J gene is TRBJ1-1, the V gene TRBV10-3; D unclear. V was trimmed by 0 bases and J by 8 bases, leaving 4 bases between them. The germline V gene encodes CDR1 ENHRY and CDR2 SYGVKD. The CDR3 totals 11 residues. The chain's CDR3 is CAISESAEAFF. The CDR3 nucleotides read TGTGCCATCAGTGAGTCCGCGGAAGCTTTCTTT.

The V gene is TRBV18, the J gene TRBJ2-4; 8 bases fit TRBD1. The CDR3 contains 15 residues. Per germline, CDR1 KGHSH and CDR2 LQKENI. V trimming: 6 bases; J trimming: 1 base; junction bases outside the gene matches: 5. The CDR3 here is CASSPRDRAKNIQYF. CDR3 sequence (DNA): TGTGCCAGCTCGCCCCGGGACAGGGCCAAAAACATTCAGTACTTC.

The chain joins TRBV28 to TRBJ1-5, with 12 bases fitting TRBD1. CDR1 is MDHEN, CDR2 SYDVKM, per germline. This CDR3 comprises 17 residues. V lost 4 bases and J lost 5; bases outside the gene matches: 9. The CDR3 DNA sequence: TGTGCCAGCAGTTCTGCCGCCGGGACAGGGGGCGATCAGCCCCAGCATTTT. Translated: CASSSAAGTGGDQPQHF.

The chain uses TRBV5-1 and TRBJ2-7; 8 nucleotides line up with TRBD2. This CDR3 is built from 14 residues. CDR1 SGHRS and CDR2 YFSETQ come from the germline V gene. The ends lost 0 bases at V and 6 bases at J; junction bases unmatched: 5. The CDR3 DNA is TGCGCCAGCAGCTTGGGCCCGGGGGGGGGCGAGCAGTACTTC. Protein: CASSLGPGGGEQYF.

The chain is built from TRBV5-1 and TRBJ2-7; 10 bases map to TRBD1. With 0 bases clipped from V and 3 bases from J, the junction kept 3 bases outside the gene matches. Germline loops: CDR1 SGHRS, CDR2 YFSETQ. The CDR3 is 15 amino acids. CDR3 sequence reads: CASSLGQGALYEQYF. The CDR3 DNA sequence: TGCGCCAGCAGCTTGGGACAGGGGGCCCTCTACGAGCAGTACTTC.

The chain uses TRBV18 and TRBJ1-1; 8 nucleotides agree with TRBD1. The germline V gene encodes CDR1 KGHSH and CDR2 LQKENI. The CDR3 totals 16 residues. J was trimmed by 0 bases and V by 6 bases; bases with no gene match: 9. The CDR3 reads CASSRRGRLMNTEAFF. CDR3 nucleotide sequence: TGTGCCAGCTCCCGCAGGGGGCGCCTAATGAACACTGAAGCTTTCTTT.

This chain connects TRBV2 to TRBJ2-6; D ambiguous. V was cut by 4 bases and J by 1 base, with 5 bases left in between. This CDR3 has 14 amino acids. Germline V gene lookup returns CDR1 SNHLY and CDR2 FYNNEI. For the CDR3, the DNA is TGTGCCAGCAGTGTGAGGTCTGGGGCCAACGTCCTGACTTTC. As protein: CASSVRSGANVLTF.

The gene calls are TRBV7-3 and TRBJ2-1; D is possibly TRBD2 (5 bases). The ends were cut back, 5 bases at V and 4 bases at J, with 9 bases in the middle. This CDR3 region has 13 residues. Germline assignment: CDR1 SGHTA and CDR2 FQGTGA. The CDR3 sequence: CASSPDLYNEQFF. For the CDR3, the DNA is TGTGCCAGCAGCCCGGACTTATACAATGAGCAGTTCTTC.

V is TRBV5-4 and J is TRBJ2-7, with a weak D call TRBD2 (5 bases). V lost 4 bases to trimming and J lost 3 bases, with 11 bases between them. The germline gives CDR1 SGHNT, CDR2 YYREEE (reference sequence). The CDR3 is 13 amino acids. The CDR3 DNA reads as TGTGCCAGCAGCCTATCGAGGGACTACGAGCAGTACTTC. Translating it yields CASSLSRDYEQYF.

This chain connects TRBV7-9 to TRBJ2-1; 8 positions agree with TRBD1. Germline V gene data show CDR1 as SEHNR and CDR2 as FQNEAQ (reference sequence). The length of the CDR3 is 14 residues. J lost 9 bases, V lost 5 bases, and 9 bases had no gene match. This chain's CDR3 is CASSLDRTGFEQFF. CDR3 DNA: TGTGCCAGCAGCCTAGACCGGACAGGGTTTGAGCAGTTCTTC.

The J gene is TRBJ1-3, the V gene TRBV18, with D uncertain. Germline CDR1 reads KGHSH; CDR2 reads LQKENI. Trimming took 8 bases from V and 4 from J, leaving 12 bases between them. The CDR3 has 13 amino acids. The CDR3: CASVAVAGNTIYF. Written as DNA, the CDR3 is TGTGCCAGCGTGGCAGTAGCGGGAAACACCATATATTTT.

The CDR3 bases are TGTGCCAGCAGCTGGGACAGGAGCAGTACTAGCACAGATACGCAGTATTTT. Protein sequence: CASSWDRSSTSTDTQYF. The rearrangement joins TRBV5-6 to TRBJ2-3, with 8 bases that match TRBD1. Germline CDR1 is SGHDT and CDR2 is YYEEEE. J gave up 0 bases and V 3 bases, and 9 bases lay outside the gene matches. The CDR3 contains 17 residues.

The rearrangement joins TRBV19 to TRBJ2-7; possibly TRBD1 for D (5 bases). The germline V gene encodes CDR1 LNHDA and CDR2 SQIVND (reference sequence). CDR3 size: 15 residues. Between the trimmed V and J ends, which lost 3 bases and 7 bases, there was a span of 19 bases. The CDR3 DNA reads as TGTGCCAGTAGTATCCAGGGCCAGGTAGGTGGTGAGCAGTACTTC. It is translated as CASSIQGQVGGEQYF. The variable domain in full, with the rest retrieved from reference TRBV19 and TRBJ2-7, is DGGITQSPKYLFRKEGQNVTLSCEQNLNHDAMYWYRQDPGQGLRLIYYSQIVNDFQKGDIAEGYSVSREKKESFPLTVTSAQKNPTAFYLCASSIQGQVGGEQYFGPGTRLTVT.

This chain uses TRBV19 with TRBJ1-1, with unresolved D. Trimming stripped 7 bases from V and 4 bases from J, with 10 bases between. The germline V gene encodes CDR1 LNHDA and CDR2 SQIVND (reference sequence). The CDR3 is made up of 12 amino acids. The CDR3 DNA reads TGTGCCAGTACCTCTTTTAGCACTGAAGCTTTCTTT. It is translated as CASTSFSTEAFF.

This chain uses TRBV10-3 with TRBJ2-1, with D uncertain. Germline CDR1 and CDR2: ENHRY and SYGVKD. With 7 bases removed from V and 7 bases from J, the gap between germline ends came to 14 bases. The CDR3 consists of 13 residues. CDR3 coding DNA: TGTGCCATCACATCAGCAGTGGAGAATGAGCAGTTCTTC. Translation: CAITSAVENEQFF.

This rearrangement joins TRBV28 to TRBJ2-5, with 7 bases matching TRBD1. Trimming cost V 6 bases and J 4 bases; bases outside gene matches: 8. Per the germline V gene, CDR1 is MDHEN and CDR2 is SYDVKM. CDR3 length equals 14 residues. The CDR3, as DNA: TGTGCCAGCAGGTCGACAGGGCTAGGAGAGACCCAGTACTTC. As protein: CASRSTGLGETQYF.

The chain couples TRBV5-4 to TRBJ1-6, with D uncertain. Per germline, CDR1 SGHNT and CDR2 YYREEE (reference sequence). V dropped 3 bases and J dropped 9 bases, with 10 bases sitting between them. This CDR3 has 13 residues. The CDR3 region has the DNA TGTGCCAGCAGCTCCGGGAGTTTTTCACCCCTCCACTTT. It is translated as CASSSGSFSPLHF.

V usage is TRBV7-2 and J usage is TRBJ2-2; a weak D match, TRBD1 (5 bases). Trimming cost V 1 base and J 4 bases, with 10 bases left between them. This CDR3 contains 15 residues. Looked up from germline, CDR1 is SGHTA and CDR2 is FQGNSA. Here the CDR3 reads CASSLDQGSTGELFF. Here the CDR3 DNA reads TGTGCCAGCAGCTTAGATCAGGGTTCCACCGGGGAGCTGTTTTTT.

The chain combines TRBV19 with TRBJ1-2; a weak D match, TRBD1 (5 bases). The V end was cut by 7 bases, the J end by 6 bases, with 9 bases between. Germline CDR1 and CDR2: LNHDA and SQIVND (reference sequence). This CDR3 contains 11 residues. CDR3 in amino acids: CASISGNGYTF. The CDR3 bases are TGTGCCAGTATCTCAGGGAATGGCTACACCTTC.

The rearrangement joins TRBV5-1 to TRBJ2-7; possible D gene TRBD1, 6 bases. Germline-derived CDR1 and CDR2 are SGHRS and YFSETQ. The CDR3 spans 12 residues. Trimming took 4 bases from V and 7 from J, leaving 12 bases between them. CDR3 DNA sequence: TGCGCCAGCAGCCCTCACAGGGATGAGCAGTACTTC. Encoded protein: CASSPHRDEQYF.

Here the CDR3 reads CASSIGLAGSQETQYF. CDR3 bases: TGTGCCAGTAGTATAGGGCTAGCGGGATCCCAAGAGACCCAGTACTTC. The J gene is TRBJ2-5, the V gene TRBV19; 9 bases agree with TRBD2. J lost 1 base, V lost 1 base, and 4 bases had no gene match. The CDR3 runs 16 residues. The germline V gene encodes CDR1 LNHDA and CDR2 SQIVND (reference sequence).

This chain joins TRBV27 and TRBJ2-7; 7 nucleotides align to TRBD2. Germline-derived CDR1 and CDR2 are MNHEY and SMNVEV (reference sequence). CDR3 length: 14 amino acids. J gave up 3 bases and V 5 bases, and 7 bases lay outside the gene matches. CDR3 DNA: TGTGCCAGCAGTCTAGCATCGGGGGGCTACGAGCAGTACTTC. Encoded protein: CASSLASGGYEQYF.

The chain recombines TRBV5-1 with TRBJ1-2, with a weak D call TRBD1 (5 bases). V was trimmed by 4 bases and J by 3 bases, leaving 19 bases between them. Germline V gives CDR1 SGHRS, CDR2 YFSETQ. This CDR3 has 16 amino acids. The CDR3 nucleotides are TGCGCCAGCAGCAACTGGGGACTTTCGAGGGACTATGGCTACACCTTC. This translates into CASSNWGLSRDYGYTF.

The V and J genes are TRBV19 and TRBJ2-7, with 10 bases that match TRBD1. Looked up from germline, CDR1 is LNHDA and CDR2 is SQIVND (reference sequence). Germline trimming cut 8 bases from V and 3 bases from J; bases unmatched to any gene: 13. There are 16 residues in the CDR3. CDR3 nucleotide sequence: TGTGCCAGTGGGGACCCGGGACAGGGGCCGTACTACGAGCAGTACTTC. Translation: CASGDPGQGPYYEQYF.

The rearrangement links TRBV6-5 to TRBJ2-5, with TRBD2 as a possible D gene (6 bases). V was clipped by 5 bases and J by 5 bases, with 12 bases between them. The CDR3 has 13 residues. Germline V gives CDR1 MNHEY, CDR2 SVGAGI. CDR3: CASSPGLPETQYF. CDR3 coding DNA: TGTGCCAGCAGTCCGGGACTCCCCGAGACCCAGTACTTC.

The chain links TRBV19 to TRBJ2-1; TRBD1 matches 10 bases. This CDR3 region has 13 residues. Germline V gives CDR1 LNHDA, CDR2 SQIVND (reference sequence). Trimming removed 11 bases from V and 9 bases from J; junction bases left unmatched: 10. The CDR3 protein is CAGSRDRGSEQFF. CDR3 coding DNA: TGTGCCGGATCCCGGGACAGGGGTAGTGAGCAGTTCTTC. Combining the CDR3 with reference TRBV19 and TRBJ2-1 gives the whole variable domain DGGITQSPKYLFRKEGQNVTLSCEQNLNHDAMYWYRQDPGQGLRLIYYSQIVNDFQKGDIAEGYSVSREKKESFPLTVTSAQKNPTAFYLCAGSRDRGSEQFFGPGTRLTVL.

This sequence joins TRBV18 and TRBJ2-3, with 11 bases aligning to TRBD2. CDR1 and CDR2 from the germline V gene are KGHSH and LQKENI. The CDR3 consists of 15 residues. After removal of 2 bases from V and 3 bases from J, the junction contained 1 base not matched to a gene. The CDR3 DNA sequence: TGTGCCAGCTCACCAACTAGCGGGGGAACAGATACGCAGTATTTT. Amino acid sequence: CASSPTSGGTDTQYF. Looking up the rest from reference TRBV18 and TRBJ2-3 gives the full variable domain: NAGVMQNPRHLVRRRGQEARLRCSPMKGHSHVYWYRQLPEEGLKFMVYLQKENIIDESGMPKERFSAEFPKEGPSILRIQQVVRGDSAAYFCASSPTSGGTDTQYFGPGTRLTVL.

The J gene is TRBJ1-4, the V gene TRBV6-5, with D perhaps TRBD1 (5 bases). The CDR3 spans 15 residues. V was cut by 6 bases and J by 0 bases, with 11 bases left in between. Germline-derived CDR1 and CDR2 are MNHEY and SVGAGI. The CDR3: CASRRGTATNEKLFF. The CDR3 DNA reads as TGTGCCAGCAGACGCGGGACGGCAACTAATGAAAAACTGTTTTTT.